This T cell receptor (beta chain) emerged from a study of Graves' ophthalmopathy and Graves' hyperthyroidism. For the study at large: Peripheral blood was gathered at the point of initial diagnosis, before any treatment started.

Hyperthyroidism patients were newly diagnosed, under 2 months' duration, aged 18 to 65. Scientists amplified the TCR beta CDR3 regions from RNA transcripts. Second-round multiplex PCR came after first-round RT-PCR with HTBI primers. TCRdb re-called the multiplex PCR reads through MiXCR, storing one row per CDR3 protein. The sample lists a few hundred thousand distinct CDR3 sequences; just over 15% were seen once. Ten or more counts support this clonotype. Its target is unknown. The germline V gene encodes CDR1 SGHNT and CDR2 YENEEA. V lost 5 bases and J lost 2, with 15 bases in between. This CDR3 contains 15 residues. General study points: With almost 90% sensitivity and over 65% specificity, a 13-signature model separated ophthalmopathy from stable hyperthyroidism.

This clonotype was sampled from a woman younger than 30 with stable Graves' hyperthyroidism. The gene calls are TRBV11-3 and TRBJ1-2, with TRBD1 as a possible D gene (5 bases). Specimen: peripheral blood. DNA for the CDR3: TGTGCCAGCAGCCCCCTTCGAGGGGAAAACTATGGCTACACCTTC. The encoded protein is CASSPLRGENYGYTF. Together with reference TRBV11-3 and TRBJ1-2, the CDR3 gives the full variable domain: EAGVVQSPRYKIIEKKQPVAFWCNPISGHNTLYWYLQNLGQGPELLIRYENEEAVDDSQLPKDRFSAERLKGVDSTLKIQPAELGDSAVYLCASSPLRGENYGYTFGSGTRLTVV.